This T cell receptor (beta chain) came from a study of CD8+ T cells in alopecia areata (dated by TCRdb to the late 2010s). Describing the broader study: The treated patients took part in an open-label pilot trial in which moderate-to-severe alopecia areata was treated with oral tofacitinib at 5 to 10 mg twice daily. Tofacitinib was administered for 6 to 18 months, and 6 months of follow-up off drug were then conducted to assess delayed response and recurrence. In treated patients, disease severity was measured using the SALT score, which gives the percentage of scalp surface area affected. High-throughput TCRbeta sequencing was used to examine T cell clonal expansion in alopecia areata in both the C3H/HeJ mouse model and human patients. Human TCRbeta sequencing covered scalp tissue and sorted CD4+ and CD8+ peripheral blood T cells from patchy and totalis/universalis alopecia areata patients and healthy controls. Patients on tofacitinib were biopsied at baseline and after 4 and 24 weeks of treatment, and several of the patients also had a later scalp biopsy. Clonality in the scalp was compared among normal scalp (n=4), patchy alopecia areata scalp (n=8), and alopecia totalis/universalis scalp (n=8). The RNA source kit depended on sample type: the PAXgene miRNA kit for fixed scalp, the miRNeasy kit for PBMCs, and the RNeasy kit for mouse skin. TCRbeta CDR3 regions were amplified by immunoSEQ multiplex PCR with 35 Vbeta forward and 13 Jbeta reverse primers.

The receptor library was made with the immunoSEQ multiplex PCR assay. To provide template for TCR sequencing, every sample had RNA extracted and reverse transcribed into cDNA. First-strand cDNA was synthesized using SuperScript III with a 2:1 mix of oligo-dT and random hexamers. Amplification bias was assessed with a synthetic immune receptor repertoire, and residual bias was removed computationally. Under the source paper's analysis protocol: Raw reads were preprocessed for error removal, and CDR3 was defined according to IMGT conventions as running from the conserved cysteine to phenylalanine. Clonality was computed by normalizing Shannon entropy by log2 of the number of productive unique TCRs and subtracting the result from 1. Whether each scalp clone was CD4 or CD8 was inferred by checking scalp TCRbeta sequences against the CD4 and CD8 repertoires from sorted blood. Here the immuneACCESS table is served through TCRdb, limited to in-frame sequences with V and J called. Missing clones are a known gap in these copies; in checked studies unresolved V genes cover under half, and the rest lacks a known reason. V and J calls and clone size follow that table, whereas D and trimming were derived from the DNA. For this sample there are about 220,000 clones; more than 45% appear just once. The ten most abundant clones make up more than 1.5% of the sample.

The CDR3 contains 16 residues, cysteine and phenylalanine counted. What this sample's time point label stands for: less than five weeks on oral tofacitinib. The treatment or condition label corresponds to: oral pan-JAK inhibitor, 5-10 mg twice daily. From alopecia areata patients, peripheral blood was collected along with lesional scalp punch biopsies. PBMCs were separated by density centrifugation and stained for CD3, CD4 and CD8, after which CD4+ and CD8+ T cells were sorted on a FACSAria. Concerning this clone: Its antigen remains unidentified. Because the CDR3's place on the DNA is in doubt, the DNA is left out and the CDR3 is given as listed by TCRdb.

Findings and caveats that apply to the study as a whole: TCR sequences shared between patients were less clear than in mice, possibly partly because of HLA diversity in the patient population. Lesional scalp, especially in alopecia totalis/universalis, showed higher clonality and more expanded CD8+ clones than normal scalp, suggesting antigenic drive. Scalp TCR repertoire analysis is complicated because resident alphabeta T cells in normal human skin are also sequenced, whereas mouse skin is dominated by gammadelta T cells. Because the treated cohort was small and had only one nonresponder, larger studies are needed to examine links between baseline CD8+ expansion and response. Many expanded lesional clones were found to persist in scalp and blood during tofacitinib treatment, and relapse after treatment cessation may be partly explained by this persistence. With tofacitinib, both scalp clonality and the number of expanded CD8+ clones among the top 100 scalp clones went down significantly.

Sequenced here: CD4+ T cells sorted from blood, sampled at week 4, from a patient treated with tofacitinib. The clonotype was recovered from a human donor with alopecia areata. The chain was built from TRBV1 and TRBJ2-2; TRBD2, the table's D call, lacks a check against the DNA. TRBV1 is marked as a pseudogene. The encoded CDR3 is CTSSQVWATGTGELFF.